The next 4 T cell receptor beta chains were all read from a single sample in a study of cytomegalovirus exposure and HLA in healthy donors. Primers for the PCR totalled 60 Vbeta and 13 Jbeta. Some clones are missing from TCRdb's copy, which holds only in-frame ones; the method was immunoSEQ multiplex PCR. In the table there are approximately 33,000 clones, about 53% of which are singletons. Material for sequencing was PBMCs. The origin of the receptors is a woman aged 40-49 years in good health and CMV-seropositive.

The chain combines TRBV13 with TRBJ1-4; the match to TRBD1 covers 7 bases. V lost 2 bases to trimming and J lost 5 bases; unmatched junction nucleotides: 2. Germline values: CDR1 PRHDT, CDR2 FYEKMQ (reference sequence). This CDR3 is built from 14 residues. The CDR3 spells CASSLQTGNEKLFF. As DNA, the CDR3 is TGTGCCAGCAGCTTACAGACAGGGAATGAAAAACTGTTTTTT.

The CDR3 nucleotides are TGCGCCAGCAGCCAAGATCGTCGGAGCACAGATACGCAGTATTTT. Its protein product is CASSQDRRSTDTQYF. This chain connects TRBV4-1 to TRBJ2-3; unclear D gene. The germline V and J ends were trimmed by 0 bases and 0 bases, with 7 bases remaining between them. The CDR3 is 15 residues long. Germline CDR1 reads MGHRA; CDR2 reads YSYEKL.

J is TRBJ2-3 and V is TRBV23-1; 7 bases line up with TRBD1. TRBV23-1 is noted as an ORF with a role that remains uncertain. This CDR3 is 17 amino acids long. Trimming removed 0 bases from V and 1 base from J; junction bases left unmatched: 7. CDR3 nucleotides: TGCGCCAGCAGTCAATCGGGGCAGGGGGATCGCACAGATACGCAGTATTTT. Amino acids: CASSQSGQGDRTDTQYF.

The gene calls are TRBV15 and TRBJ2-5, with 7 bases lining up with TRBD1. This CDR3 region has 14 residues. CDR1 is LNHNV, CDR2 YYDKDF, per germline (reference sequence). The ends lost 1 base at V and 4 bases at J; junction bases unmatched: 3. The CDR3 spells CATSRAGQRETQYF. Written as DNA, the CDR3 is TGTGCCACCAGCAGAGCGGGACAGAGAGAGACCCAGTACTTC.